These 12 T cell receptor beta chains were all obtained from the same sample, sequenced in a study of T cell responses to AZD1222 COVID-19 vaccine. Data came from immunoSEQ multiplex PCR; TCRdb stores just in-frame clones and leaves some out. The sample includes approximately 90,000 clones, 90% of them seen just once. This sample comprised peripheral blood, obtained on day 0 of AZD1222 vaccination. These TCRs come from an adult in good health.

This rearrangement joins TRBV7-8 to TRBJ1-5; D is unclear. CDR3 length: 15 amino acids. Trimming removed 1 base from V and 3 bases from J, with 10 bases in between. Germline CDR1 and CDR2: SGHVS and FQNEAQ. For the CDR3, the DNA is TGTGCCAGCAGCTTAGGAGGGCGTGTCAATCAGCCCCAGCATTTT. This translates into CASSLGGRVNQPQHF.

This clone was recorded a few times. The J gene is TRBJ2-7, the V gene TRBV5-1, with a weak D call TRBD1 (7 bases). The CDR3 loop spans 13 amino acids. V was shortened by 2 bases and J by 6 bases, with 12 bases between the two germline ends. Germline-derived CDR1 and CDR2 are SGHRS and YFSETQ. The CDR3 DNA sequence: TGCGCCAGCAGCTTTGGGCAGGGGGGCGAGCAGTACTTC. It codes for CASSFGQGGEQYF.

This chain connects TRBV5-8 to TRBJ2-3; possible D gene TRBD1, 5 bases. This CDR3 is built from 16 residues. Germline-derived CDR1 and CDR2 are SGHTS and YDEGEE. V shed 3 bases and J shed 3 bases, with 17 bases lying between them. The CDR3 bases are TGTGCCAGCAGCTCGGCACTGGGGCAGGGAACAGATACGCAGTATTTT. Amino acids: CASSSALGQGTDTQYF. Using reference TRBV5-8 and TRBJ2-3 for the parts outside the CDR3, the full variable domain is EAGVTQSPTHLIKTRGQQATLRCSPISGHTSVYWYQQALGLGLQFLLWYDEGEERNRGNFPPRFSGRQFPNYSSELNVNALELEDSALYLCASSSALGQGTDTQYFGPGTRLTVL.

This clone has just one count. The J gene is TRBJ1-1, the V gene TRBV12-3 or TRBV12-4, with D unclear. V lost 6 bases to trimming and J lost 1 base, with 6 bases between them. This CDR3 contains 12 residues. The CDR3 region has the DNA TGTGCCAGCAGGGAAGGGAACACTGAAGCTTTCTTT. It codes for CASREGNTEAFF.

V gene TRBV6-5 combines with J gene TRBJ1-5; D is uncertain. Germline CDR1 is MNHEY and CDR2 is SVGAGI. The CDR3 contains 13 residues. The V and J ends lost 4 bases and 4 bases respectively, with 8 bases between them. The CDR3 sequence is CASSSGLNQPQHF. CDR3 nucleotides: TGTGCCAGCAGTTCGGGTCTTAATCAGCCCCAGCATTTT.

J is TRBJ1-1 and V is TRBV5-4; the D is unclear. The V gene lost 1 base and the J gene lost 0 bases, with 7 bases spanning the gap. Germline V gene sequence: CDR1 SGHNT, CDR2 YYREEE (reference sequence). This CDR3 spans 14 amino acids. The CDR3 DNA sequence: TGTGCCAGCAGCTTGTACGGGGTGAACACTGAAGCTTTCTTT. This gives the protein CASSLYGVNTEAFF. The complete variable domain, with remaining parts taken from reference TRBV5-4 and TRBJ1-1, reads ETGVTQSPTHLIKTRGQQVTLRCSSQSGHNTVSWYQQALGQGPQFIFQYYREEENGRGNFPPRFSGLQFPNYSSELNVNALELDDSALYLCASSLYGVNTEAFFGQGTRLTVV.

In its sample, this clone was seen a few times. V and J are TRBV5-1 and TRBJ1-1; D is ambiguous. Germline V gene lookup returns CDR1 SGHRS and CDR2 YFSETQ. The ends were cut back, 4 bases at V and 2 bases at J, with 12 bases in the middle. The CDR3 length is 14 residues. This chain's CDR3 is CASSAQGPNTEAFF. For the CDR3, the DNA is TGCGCCAGCAGCGCGCAAGGGCCTAACACTGAAGCTTTCTTT. The full variable domain, rest sourced from reference TRBV5-1 and TRBJ1-1, is KAGVTQTPRYLIKTRGQQVTLSCSPISGHRSVSWYQQTPGQGLQFLFEYFSETQRNKGNFPGRFSGRQFSNSRSEMNVSTLELGDSALYLCASSAQGPNTEAFFGQGTRLTVV.

The chain combines TRBV28 with TRBJ1-2, with unresolved D. Germline CDR1 and CDR2: MDHEN and SYDVKM. CDR3 length equals 13 residues. The V end lost 8 bases, the J end lost 0 bases, and 10 bases lay between the germline ends. CDR3 sequence: CASRHSPNYGYTF. The DNA of the CDR3 is TGTGCCAGCCGGCACTCGCCTAACTATGGCTACACCTTC.

This rearrangement joins TRBV29-1 to TRBJ1-1; D possibly corresponds to TRBD1 (6 bases). Germline values: CDR1 SQVTM, CDR2 ANQGSEA. Between the trimmed V and J ends, which lost 5 bases and 7 bases, there was a span of 8 bases. This CDR3 has 10 amino acids. CDR3 protein: CSVQGNEAFF. The CDR3 bases are TGCAGCGTTCAGGGGAATGAAGCTTTCTTT.

The genes are TRBV24-1 and TRBJ2-1; D remains unclear. Germline lookup yields CDR1 KGHDR and CDR2 SFDVKD. The CDR3 sequence is 14 residues long. The V gene lost 4 bases and the J gene lost 10 bases, with 16 bases spanning the gap. Written as DNA, the CDR3 is TGTGCCACCAGTGACCCCAAAACAGTCTTCGAGCAGTTCTTC. Protein product: CATSDPKTVFEQFF.

The chain carries TRBV9 and TRBJ1-2; D possibly corresponds to TRBD1 (6 bases). Between the trimmed V and J ends, which lost 6 bases and 3 bases, there was a span of 12 bases. This CDR3 has 13 residues. Germline V gives CDR1 SGDLS, CDR2 YYNGEE. The CDR3 sequence: CASNTGLDYGYTF. CDR3 bases: TGTGCCAGCAATACAGGGCTGGACTATGGCTACACCTTC.

The chain combines TRBV10-3 with TRBJ2-4; 8 bases fit TRBD1. CDR3 length: 14 amino acids. CDR1 and CDR2 (germline): ENHRY, SYGVKD. Trimming removed 2 bases from V and 9 bases from J; junction bases left unmatched: 6. DNA for the CDR3: TGTGCCATCAGTGAGCCACAGGGGGAAGGCATTCAGTACTTC. It specifies CAISEPQGEGIQYF.